This is a list of T cell receptor beta chains from one sample in a study of blood T cell repertoires in COVID-19. Sequencing used immunoSEQ multiplex PCR; TCRdb keeps in-frame clones, though not all of them. Of about 440,000 clones detected, 80% to 95% appear once; the ten largest clones hold around 0.6%. Input material: PBMCs or T cells enriched from blood (not recorded which). Receptors originate from a man between 18 and 29 years old who had recovered from COVID-19. Both conserved end residues are part of each CDR3. D genes are given only for firm matches. Some rows mark clone size as missing; the rest say once, few, many or name a class of expanded clone.

-	TRBV2	-	TRBJ1-6	CASSGGGGNRSPLHF	TGTGCCAGCAGTGGGGGAGGGGGAAACCGGTCACCCCTCCACTTT
-	TRBV6-1	-	TRBJ1-1	CASSSGWGGTEAFF	TGTGCCAGCAGCTCCGGATGGGGGGGCACTGAAGCTTTCTTT
TRBD2	TRBV19	-	TRBJ2-1	CASSIAWTSGGAEEFF	TGTGCCAGTAGTATCGCATGGACTAGCGGGGGGGCCGAAGAGTTCTTC
TRBD2	TRBV11-2	-	TRBJ2-1	CASSLPTSGRQNEQFF	TGTGCCAGCAGCTTACCGACTAGCGGGAGACAGAATGAGCAGTTCTTC
-	TRBV14	-	TRBJ1-2	CASSQVRGYGYTF	TGTGCCAGCAGCCAAGTTAGGGGATACGGCTACACCTTC
-	TRBV4-1	-	TRBJ1-1	CASSQDPQVNTEAFF	TGCGCCAGCAGCCAGGACCCACAGGTAAACACTGAAGCTTTCTTT
TRBD1	TRBV7-2	-	TRBJ2-7	CASSPTGGGSYEQYF	TGTGCCAGCAGCCCGACAGGGGGAGGCTCCTACGAGCAGTACTTC
-	TRBV15	once	TRBJ1-4	CATSTPSQTTNEKLFF	TGTGCCACCAGCACCCCCTCACAGACAACTAATGAAAAACTGTTTTTT
-	TRBV3-1/TRBV3-2	-	TRBJ2-5	CASSQLGIGGQETQYF	TGTGCCAGCAGCCAACTCGGTATTGGGGGGCAAGAGACCCAGTACTTC
-	TRBV28	-	TRBJ2-7	CASSLTGGSPLGEQYF	TGTGCCAGCAGTTTGACGGGGGGCTCGCCGTTGGGCGAGCAGTACTTC
TRBD1	TRBV2	-	TRBJ1-5	CASSRDSFSQPQHF	TGTGCCAGCAGTCGGGACAGTTTTTCTCAGCCCCAGCATTTT
-	TRBV6-5	-	TRBJ1-6	CASHREGSPLHF	TGTGCCTCACACAGGGAAGGCTCACCCCTCCACTTT
-	TRBV6-1	-	TRBJ1-1	CASSVLPGTQNTEAFF	TGTGCCAGCAGTGTTCTCCCCGGGACACAGAACACTGAAGCTTTCTTT
TRBD1	TRBV2	-	TRBJ2-2	CASSGDRGTGELFF	TGTGCCAGCAGTGGGGACAGGGGGACCGGGGAGCTGTTTTTT
TRBD1	TRBV5-6	once	TRBJ1-6	CASSLAQGAYSPLHF	TGTGCCAGCAGCTTGGCTCAGGGGGCCTATTCACCCCTCCACTTT
TRBD2	TRBV7-9	-	TRBJ2-2	CASSEGLNTGELFF	TGTGCCAGCAGCGAGGGACTAAACACCGGGGAGCTGTTTTTT
TRBD2	TRBV6-5	-	TRBJ2-7	CASSYTSGSPFYEQYF	TGTGCCAGCAGTTACACTAGCGGGAGCCCATTCTACGAGCAGTACTTC
-	TRBV15	-	TRBJ1-1	CATSRAIGANTEAFF	TGTGCCACCAGCAGAGCAATAGGGGCGAACACTGAAGCTTTCTTT
-	TRBV5-1	once	TRBJ1-1	CASSRKQIPQYSPNTEAFF	TGCGCCAGCAGCCGTAAACAGATCCCCCAATATTCACCGAACACTGAAGCTTTCTTT
TRBD1	TRBV2	-	TRBJ1-2	CASFRGSGQALLAGYTF	TGTGCCAGCTTTCGAGGCTCCGGACAGGCGCTCCTGGCTGGCTACACCTTC
-	TRBV3-1/TRBV3-2	-	TRBJ1-2	CASSQALNYGYTF	TGTGCCAGCAGCCAAGCCCTTAACTATGGCTACACCTTC
TRBD1	TRBV18	-	TRBJ1-3	CASSPTGAGNTIYF	TGTGCCAGCTCACCTACAGGGGCTGGAAACACCATATATTTT
TRBD1	TRBV7-2	-	TRBJ1-1	CASSLSMGTALNTEAFF	TGTGCCAGCAGCTTAAGCATGGGGACAGCCCTGAACACTGAAGCTTTCTTT
-	TRBV5-1	-	TRBJ2-2	CASSPGGTAYTGELFF	TGCGCCAGCAGCCCTGGGGGGACAGCCTACACCGGGGAGCTGTTTTTT
-	TRBV29-1	-	TRBJ1-2	CSAIRGSGSFAF	TGCAGCGCCATTAGGGGGTCTGGGTCCTTCGCCTTC
TRBD1	TRBV5-4	-	TRBJ1-2	CASSLEAWDRKYGYTF	TGTGCCAGCAGCTTGGAGGCCTGGGACAGGAAGTATGGCTACACCTTC
-	TRBV28	few	TRBJ1-6	CASSFPDTRGEALHF	TGTGCCAGCAGTTTTCCGGACACCCGTGGGGAGGCCCTCCACTTT
TRBD2	TRBV7-3	once	TRBJ2-5	CASSLGRLAETQYF	TGTGCCAGCAGCTTAGGAAGACTAGCAGAGACCCAGTACTTC
TRBD1	TRBV5-1	once	TRBJ2-7	CASSYRDSHYEQYF	TGCGCCAGCAGCTACCGGGACAGCCACTACGAGCAGTACTTC
TRBD2	TRBV7-2	-	TRBJ2-4	CASSSRLGGAKNIQYF	TGTGCCAGCAGCTCTCGCCTGGGGGGGGCCAAAAACATTCAGTACTTC
TRBD1	TRBV24-1	-	TRBJ2-1	CATSDGTGGYNEQFF	TGTGCCACCAGTGATGGGACAGGGGGTTACAATGAGCAGTTCTTC
TRBD1	TRBV3-1/TRBV3-2	-	TRBJ1-3	CASSLFDRDGNTIYF	TGTGCCAGCAGCCTATTTGACAGGGATGGAAACACCATATATTTT
TRBD1	TRBV5-4	few	TRBJ1-2	CASSWGQNSYGYTF	TGTGCCAGCAGCTGGGGACAGAATAGCTATGGCTACACCTTC
TRBD2	TRBV19	-	TRBJ2-1	CASSTISGGYNEQFF	TGTGCCAGTAGTACCATTAGCGGGGGCTACAATGAGCAGTTCTTC
-	TRBV19	-	TRBJ1-5	CASVERVGGYSNQPQHF	TGTGCCAGTGTCGAAAGGGTCGGGGGATATAGCAATCAGCCCCAGCATTTT
TRBD1	TRBV3-1/TRBV3-2	-	TRBJ1-1	CASSFGQGEAFF	TGTGCCAGCAGCTTCGGACAGGGTGAAGCTTTCTTT
-	TRBV5-4	few	TRBJ1-1	CASSPAGTEAFF	TGTGCCAGCAGCCCTGCGGGGACTGAAGCTTTCTTT
-	TRBV5-4	-	TRBJ1-6	CASSSMGGNNSPLHF	TGTGCCAGCAGCTCCATGGGGGGGAACAATTCACCCCTCCACTTT
TRBD2	TRBV5-1	once	TRBJ2-1	CASSLGGRSYNEQFF	TGCGCCAGCAGCTTAGGCGGGAGATCCTACAATGAGCAGTTCTTC
TRBD1	TRBV6-6	few	TRBJ1-6	CASSRDRYSPLHF	TGTGCCAGCAGCCGGGACAGATATTCACCCCTCCACTTT
-	TRBV6-1	-	TRBJ1-4	CASSETRTVPEKLFF	TGTGCCAGCAGTGAAACACGGACAGTCCCCGAAAAACTGTTTTTT
-	TRBV6-2/TRBV6-3	-	TRBJ1-2	CASSYSRGQTANYGYTF	TGTGCCAGCAGTTACTCGAGAGGACAGACAGCTAACTATGGCTACACCTTC
-	TRBV10-2	-	TRBJ2-1	CASFPPSRGSYNEQFF	TGCGCCTCCTTTCCTCCTTCTAGAGGGTCCTACAATGAGCAGTTCTTC
-	TRBV5-1	-	TRBJ1-5	CASSLTGIPQPQHF	TGCGCCAGCAGCTTGACGGGAATTCCCCAGCCCCAGCATTTT
-	TRBV5-4	-	TRBJ1-2	CASSLGTDPTYGYTF	TGTGCCAGCAGCTTGGGGACAGACCCTACATATGGCTACACCTTC
-	TRBV29-1	-	TRBJ2-2	CSATRTGELFF	TGCAGCGCCACTCGTACCGGGGAGCTGTTTTTT
-	TRBV13	-	TRBJ1-1	CASSLALAQAFF	TGTGCCAGCAGCTTAGCCTTAGCGCAGGCTTTCTTT
-	TRBV30	-	TRBJ1-1	CAWTGFSVMNTEAFF	TGTGCCTGGACAGGGTTTTCAGTTATGAACACTGAAGCTTTCTTT
TRBD2	TRBV14	-	TRBJ2-1	CASSPLAGASYNEQFF	TGTGCCAGCAGCCCATTAGCGGGAGCGTCCTACAATGAGCAGTTCTTC
-	TRBV29-1	once	TRBJ2-7	CSVAQTGGEQYF	TGCAGCGTCGCCCAGACAGGTGGCGAGCAGTACTTC
-	TRBV28	-	TRBJ1-4	CASSLMGAAANEKLFF	TGTGCCAGCAGTTTAATGGGGGCGGCGGCTAATGAAAAACTGTTTTTT
TRBD1	TRBV2	-	TRBJ2-5	CASKDRGGGRRQETQYF	TGTGCCAGCAAGGACAGGGGTGGAGGTCGGCGACAAGAGACCCAGTACTTC
-	TRBV10-1	-	TRBJ1-5	CARNRRGHRHF	TGCGCCAGGAACCGGCGGGGGCACAGGCATTTT
TRBD1	TRBV7-9	-	TRBJ2-1	CASSLTGQPGEQFF	TGTGCCAGCAGCTTGACAGGGCAACCGGGTGAGCAGTTCTTC
-	TRBV28	-	TRBJ1-2	CASSLWNGVLDYGYTF	TGTGCCAGCAGTTTATGGAACGGGGTACTGGACTATGGCTACACCTTC